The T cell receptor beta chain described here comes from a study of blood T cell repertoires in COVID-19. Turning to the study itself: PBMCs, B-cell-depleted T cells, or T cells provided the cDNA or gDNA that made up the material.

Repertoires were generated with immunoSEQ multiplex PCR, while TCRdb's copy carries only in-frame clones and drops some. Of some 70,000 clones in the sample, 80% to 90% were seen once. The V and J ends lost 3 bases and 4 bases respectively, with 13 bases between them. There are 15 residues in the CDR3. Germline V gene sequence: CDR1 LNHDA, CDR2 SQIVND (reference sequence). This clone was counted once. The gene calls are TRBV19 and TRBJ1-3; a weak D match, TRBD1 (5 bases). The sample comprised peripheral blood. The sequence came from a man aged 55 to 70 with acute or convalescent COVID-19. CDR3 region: CASSIVGGTGNTIYF. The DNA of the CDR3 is TGTGCCAGTAGTATCGTCGGGGGAACGGGAAACACCATATATTTT.